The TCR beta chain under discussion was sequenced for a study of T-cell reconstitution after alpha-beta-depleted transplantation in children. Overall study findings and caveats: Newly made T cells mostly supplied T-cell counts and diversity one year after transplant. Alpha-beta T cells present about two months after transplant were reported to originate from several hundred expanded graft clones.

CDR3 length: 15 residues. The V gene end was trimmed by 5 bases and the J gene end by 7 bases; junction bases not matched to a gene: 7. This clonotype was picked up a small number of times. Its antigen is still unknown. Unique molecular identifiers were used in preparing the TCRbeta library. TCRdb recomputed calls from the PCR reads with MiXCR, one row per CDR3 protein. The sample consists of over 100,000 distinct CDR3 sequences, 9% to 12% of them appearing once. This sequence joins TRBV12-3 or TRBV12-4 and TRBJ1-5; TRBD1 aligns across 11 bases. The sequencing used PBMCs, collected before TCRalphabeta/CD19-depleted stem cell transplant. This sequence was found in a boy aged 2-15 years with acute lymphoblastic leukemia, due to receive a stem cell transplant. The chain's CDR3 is CASSILGTGGQPQHF. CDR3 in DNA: TGTGCCAGCAGTATCCTCGGGACAGGGGGGCAGCCCCAGCATTTT.